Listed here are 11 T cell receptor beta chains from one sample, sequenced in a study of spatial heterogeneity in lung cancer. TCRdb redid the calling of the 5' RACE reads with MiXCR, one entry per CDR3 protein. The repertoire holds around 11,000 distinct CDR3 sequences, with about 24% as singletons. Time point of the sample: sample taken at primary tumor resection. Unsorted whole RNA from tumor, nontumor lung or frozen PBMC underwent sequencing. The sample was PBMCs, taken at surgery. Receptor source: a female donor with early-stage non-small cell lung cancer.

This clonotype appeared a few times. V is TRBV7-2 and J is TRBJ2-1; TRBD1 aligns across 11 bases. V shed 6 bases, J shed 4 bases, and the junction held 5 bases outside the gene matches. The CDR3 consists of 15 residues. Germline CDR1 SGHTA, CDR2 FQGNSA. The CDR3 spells CASRGGTGGYNEQFF. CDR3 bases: TGTGCCAGCAGGGGAGGGACAGGGGGGTACAATGAGCAGTTCTTC.

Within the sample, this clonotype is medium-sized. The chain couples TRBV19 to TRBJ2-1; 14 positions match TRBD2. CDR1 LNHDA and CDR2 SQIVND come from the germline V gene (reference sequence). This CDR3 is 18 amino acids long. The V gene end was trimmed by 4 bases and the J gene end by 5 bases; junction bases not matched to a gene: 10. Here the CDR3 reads CASSTGLAGAPFDNEQFF. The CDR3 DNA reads TGTGCCAGTAGTACGGGACTAGCGGGAGCCCCATTCGACAATGAGCAGTTCTTC. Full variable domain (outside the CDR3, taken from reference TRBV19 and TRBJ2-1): DGGITQSPKYLFRKEGQNVTLSCEQNLNHDAMYWYRQDPGQGLRLIYYSQIVNDFQKGDIAEGYSVSREKKESFPLTVTSAQKNPTAFYLCASSTGLAGAPFDNEQFFGPGTRLTVL.

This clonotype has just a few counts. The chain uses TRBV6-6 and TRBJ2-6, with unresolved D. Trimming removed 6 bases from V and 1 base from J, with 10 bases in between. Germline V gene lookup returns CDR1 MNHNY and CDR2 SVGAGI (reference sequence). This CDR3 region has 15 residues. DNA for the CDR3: TGTGCCAGCAGACCGGACCGGTCTGGGGCCAACGTCCTGACTTTC. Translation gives CASRPDRSGANVLTF.

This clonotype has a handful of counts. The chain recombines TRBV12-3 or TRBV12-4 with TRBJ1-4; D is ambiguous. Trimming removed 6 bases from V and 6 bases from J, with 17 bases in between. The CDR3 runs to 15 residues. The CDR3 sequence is CASSSRRRADEKLFF. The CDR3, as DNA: TGTGCCAGCAGCTCCCGTCGGAGGGCGGATGAAAAACTGTTTTTT.

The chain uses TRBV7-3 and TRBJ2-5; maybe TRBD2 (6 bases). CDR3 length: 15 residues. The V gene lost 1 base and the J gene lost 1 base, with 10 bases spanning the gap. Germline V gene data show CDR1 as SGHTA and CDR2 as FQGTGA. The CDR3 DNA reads TGTGCCAGCAGCTTAAGCGGGACGATCCAAGAGACCCAGTACTTC. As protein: CASSLSGTIQETQYF.

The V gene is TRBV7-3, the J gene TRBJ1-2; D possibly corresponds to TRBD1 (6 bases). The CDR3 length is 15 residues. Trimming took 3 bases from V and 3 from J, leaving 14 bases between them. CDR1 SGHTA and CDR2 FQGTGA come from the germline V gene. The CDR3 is CASSLGGASDYGYTF. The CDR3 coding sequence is TGTGCCAGCAGCTTGGGGGGCGCTTCGGACTATGGCTACACCTTC.

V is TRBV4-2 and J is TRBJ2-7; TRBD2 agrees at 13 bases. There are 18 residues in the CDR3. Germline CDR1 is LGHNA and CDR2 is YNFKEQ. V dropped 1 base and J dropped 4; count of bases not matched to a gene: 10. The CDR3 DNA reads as TGTGCCAGCAGCCAAGTCCCTTCCGGGACTAGCGGGGTATACGAGCAGTACTTC. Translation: CASSQVPSGTSGVYEQYF.

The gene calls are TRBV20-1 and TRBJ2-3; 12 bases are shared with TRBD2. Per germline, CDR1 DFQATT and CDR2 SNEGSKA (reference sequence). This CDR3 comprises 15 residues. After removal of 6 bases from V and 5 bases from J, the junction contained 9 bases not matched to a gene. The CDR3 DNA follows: TGCAGTGCACCCGAGATGGGACTAGCGGGAGATACGCAGTATTTT. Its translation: CSAPEMGLAGDTQYF.

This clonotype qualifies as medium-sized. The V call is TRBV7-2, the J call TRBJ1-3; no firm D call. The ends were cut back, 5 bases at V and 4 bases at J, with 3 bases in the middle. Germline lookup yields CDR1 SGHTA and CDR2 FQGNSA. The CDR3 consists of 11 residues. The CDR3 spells CASSPGNTIYF. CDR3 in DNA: TGTGCCAGCAGCCCCGGAAACACCATATATTTT. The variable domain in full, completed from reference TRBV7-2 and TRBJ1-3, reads GAGVSQSPSNKVTEKGKDVELRCDPISGHTALYWYRQSLGQGLEFLIYFQGNSAPDKSGLPSDRFSAERTGGSVSTLTIQRTQQEDSAVYLCASSPGNTIYFGEGSWLTVV.

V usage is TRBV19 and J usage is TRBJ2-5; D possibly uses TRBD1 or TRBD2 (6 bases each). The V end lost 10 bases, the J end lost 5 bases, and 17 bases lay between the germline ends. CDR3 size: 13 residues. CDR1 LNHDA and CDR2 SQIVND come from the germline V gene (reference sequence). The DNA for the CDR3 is TGTGCCACGGACAGCGGAGGAGGGGAGACCCAGTACTTC. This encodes CATDSGGGETQYF.

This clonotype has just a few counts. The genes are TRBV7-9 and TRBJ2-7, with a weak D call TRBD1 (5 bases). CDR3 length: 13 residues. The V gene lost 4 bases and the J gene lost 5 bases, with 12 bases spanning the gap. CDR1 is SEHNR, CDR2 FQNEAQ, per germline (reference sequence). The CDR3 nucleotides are TGTGCCAGCAGCTCCTCAGGGCCGCACGAGCAGTACTTC. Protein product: CASSSSGPHEQYF.